The 5 T cell receptor beta chains listed next were all sequenced from one sample in a study of CD8 T cells in ankylosing spondylitis (dated by TCRdb to the late 2010s). Beyond this particular receptor, the publication reports: A TCR beta motif made up of several highly homologous amino acid variants appeared to be characteristic of blood from ankylosing spondylitis patients.

The library was generated by 5' RACE. Sequencer: Illumina HiSeq 2500. The raw public reads went through TCRdb reprocessing: fastp at Q25, MiXCR clone calling, in-frame beta chains kept. Records with the same CDR3 protein are collapsed into one entry carrying the most frequent genes and DNA. The table for this sample lists 200,000 to 250,000 distinct CDR3 sequences; about 18% of them were counted only once. Of the sample, about 44% is held by the ten largest clones. These receptors are not linked to any known antigen. Specimen: blood, either unsorted or a sorted T cell fraction (not recorded which). The source is a male donor with ankylosing spondylitis.

This clonotype has a handful of counts. The chain uses TRBV10-3 and TRBJ2-3; 7 positions match TRBD2. The junction had 3 bases not matched to a gene; V was cut back by 0 bases and J by 0 bases. Germline loops: CDR1 ENHRY, CDR2 SYGVKD. This CDR3 contains 16 residues. The CDR3 reads CAISESGGRSTDTQYF. The CDR3 region has the DNA TGTGCCATCAGTGAGTCGGGGGGGAGAAGCACAGATACGCAGTATTTT.

The rearrangement joins TRBV7-8 to TRBJ1-1; D uncertain. V lost 5 bases and J 4 bases, leaving 8 bases between the germline ends. The CDR3 is 12 residues long. Germline V gene lookup returns CDR1 SGHVS and CDR2 FQNEAQ. The CDR3 region has the DNA TGTGCCAGCAGCCCCCTATCCACTGAAGCTTTCTTT. It specifies CASSPLSTEAFF.

The CDR3 DNA sequence: TGTGCCAGTAGTATCCTTTTGTCTGGTCCTCGTGAGCATTTT. Translating it yields CASSILLSGPREHF. V and J are TRBV19 and TRBJ1-5; D is undetermined. Germline V gene lookup returns CDR1 LNHDA and CDR2 SQIVND (reference sequence). V was clipped by 3 bases and J by 14 bases, with 20 bases between them. The CDR3 extends over 14 amino acids.

The DNA for the CDR3 is TGTGCCAGCAGCAATATAGCGGGATTCGAGCAGTACTTC. Residues: CASSNIAGFEQYF. This chain joins TRBV7-9 and TRBJ2-7; 8 bases are a match to TRBD2. CDR1 SEHNR and CDR2 FQNEAQ come from the germline V gene (reference sequence). With 5 bases clipped from V and 6 bases from J, the junction kept 6 bases outside the gene matches. This CDR3 region has 13 residues.

The CDR3 nucleotides read TGTGCCAGCAGTTACATTAGCGGGAGCTCCTACGAGCAGTACTTC. It translates to CASSYISGSSYEQYF. The rearrangement joins TRBV6-5 to TRBJ2-7; TRBD2 matches 9 bases. Germline V CDR1 and CDR2: MNHEY, SVGAGI. The trim removed 2 bases at V and 0 bases at J, leaving 2 bases unmatched. The CDR3 contains 15 residues.